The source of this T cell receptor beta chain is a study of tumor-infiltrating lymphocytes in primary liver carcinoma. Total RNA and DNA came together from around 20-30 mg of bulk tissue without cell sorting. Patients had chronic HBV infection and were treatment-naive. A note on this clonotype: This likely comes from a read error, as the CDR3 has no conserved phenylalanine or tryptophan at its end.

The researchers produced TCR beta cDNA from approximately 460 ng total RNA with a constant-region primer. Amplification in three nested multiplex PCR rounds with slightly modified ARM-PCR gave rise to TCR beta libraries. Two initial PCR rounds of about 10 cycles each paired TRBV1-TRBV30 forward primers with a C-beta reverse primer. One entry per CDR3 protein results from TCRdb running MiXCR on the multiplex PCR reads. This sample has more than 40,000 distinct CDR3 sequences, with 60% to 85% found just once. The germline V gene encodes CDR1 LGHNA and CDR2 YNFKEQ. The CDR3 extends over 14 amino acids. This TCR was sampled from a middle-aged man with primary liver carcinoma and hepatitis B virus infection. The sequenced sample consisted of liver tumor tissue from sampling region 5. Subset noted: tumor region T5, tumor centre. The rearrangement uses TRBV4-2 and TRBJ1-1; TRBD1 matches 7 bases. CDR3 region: CASSQDKGAAEAFH. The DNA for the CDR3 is TGCGCCAGCAGCCAAGATAAGGGGGCGGCTGAAGCTTTCCAT.